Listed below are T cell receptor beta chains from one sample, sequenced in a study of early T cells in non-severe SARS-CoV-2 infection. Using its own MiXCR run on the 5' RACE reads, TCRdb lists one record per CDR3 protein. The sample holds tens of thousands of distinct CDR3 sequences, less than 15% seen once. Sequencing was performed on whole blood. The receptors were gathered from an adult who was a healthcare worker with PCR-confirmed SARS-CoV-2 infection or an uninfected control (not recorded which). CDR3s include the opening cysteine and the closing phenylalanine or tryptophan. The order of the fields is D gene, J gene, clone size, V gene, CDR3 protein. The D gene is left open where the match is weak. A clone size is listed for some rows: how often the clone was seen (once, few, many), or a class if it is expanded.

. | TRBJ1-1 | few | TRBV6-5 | CASSEQGSNTEAFF
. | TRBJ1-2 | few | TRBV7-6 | CASSLGTDTNYGYTF
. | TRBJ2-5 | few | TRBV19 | CASSITGLETQYF
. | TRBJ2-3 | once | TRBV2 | CAIGAWTLTDTQYF
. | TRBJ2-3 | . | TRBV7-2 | CASSLGAGYPQDTQYF
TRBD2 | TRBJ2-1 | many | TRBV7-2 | CASSRTGLAASLGGNEQFF
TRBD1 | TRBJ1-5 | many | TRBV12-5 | CASVSGTGGFGQPQHF
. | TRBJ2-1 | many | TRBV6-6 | CASSYRQEYNEQFF
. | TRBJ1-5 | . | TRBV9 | CASSVEAGYENQPQHF
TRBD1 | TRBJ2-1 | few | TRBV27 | CASNTGAREQFF
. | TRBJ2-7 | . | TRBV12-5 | CASGLVLTVNEQYF
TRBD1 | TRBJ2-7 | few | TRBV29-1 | CSVEWGDRGTYEQYF
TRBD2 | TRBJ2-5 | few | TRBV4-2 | CASSQNRGGRQETQYF
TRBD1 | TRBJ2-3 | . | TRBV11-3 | CASTPRKDRGTDTQYF
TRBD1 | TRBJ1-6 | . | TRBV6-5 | CASRELPGQNSPLHF
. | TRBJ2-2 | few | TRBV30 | CAWSSGAGELFF
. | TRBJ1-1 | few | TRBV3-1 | CASSPSGGTEAFF
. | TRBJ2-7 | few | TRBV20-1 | CSAGAAEQYF
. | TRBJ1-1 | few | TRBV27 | CASSTNREMNTEAFF
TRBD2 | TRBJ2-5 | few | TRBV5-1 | CASSPTSGGEYQETQYF
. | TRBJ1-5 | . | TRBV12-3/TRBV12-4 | CASSSGLGVSQPQHF
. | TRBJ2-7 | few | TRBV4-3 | CASSQDLGTGSYEQYF
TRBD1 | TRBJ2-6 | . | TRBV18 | CASSSPDRYSGANVLTF
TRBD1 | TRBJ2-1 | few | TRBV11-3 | CASSFEPTGKNEQFF
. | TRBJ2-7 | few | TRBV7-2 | CASSPLYEQYF
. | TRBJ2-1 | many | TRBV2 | CASSESEGYNEQFF
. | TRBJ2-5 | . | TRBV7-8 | CASSFSGSSYQETQYF
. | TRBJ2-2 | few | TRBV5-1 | CASSPGQGSNTGELFF
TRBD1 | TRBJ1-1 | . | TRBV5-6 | CASSLAPGGLDTEAFF
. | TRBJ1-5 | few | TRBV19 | CASSIFRPEPGNQPQHF
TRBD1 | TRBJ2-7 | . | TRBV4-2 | CASSPQGQGYEQYF
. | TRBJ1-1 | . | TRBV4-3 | CASSLTWGMNTEAFF
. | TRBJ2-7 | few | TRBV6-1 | CASRSGYYEQYF
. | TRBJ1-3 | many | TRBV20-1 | CSALGSSAPSGNTIYF
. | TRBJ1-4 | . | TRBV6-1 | CASSEYVRGQRGPNEKLFF
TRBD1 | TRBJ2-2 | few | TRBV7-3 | CASSPIDRVGTGELFF
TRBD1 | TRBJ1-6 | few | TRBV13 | CASSFEGQVTSSLNSPLHF
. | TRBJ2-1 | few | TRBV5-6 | CASSYMTSPTHEQFF
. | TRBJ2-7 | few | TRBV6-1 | CASSAGAYEQYF
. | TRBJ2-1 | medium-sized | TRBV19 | CASSQTRREQFF
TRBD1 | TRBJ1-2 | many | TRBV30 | CAWSVPGQANYGYTF
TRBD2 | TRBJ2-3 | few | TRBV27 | CASSMASGLDTQYF
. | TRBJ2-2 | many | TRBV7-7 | CASSTRTTNTGELFF
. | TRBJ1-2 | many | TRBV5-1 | CASSLTFGPTDYGYTF
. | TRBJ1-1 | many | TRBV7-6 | CASSLQAVNTEAFF
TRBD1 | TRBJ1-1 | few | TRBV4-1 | CASSQVAGGLDTEAFF
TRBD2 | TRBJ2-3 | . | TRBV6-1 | CASSDRHQTSGGALDTQYF
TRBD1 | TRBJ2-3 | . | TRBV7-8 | CASSWNRQGGTDTQYF
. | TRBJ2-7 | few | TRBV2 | CASSDRGREQYF